This T cell receptor beta chain stems from a study of blood T cell repertoires in COVID-19. Whole-study context: Samples came from the United States, Italy and Spain, spanning acute and convalescent COVID-19.

Trimming removed 3 bases from V and 6 bases from J; junction bases left unmatched: 9. Germline V CDR1 and CDR2: SGHTA, FQGNSA. This CDR3 contains 15 residues. Under the authors' procedure: Amplification with reference gene primers provided the estimates of nucleated cell counts. Some clones are missing from TCRdb's copy, which holds only in-frame ones; the method was immunoSEQ multiplex PCR. V and J calls and clone size are copied from that table; D and trimming were computed from the DNA. The top ten clones hold 6% to 9% of a sample with some 320,000 clones, roughly 85% of them seen once. The chain joins TRBV7-2 to TRBJ1-2, with 8 bases aligning to TRBD1. The specimen sequenced was peripheral blood. This TCR derives from a human donor in a cohort sampled during active COVID-19. The CDR3 nucleotides are TGTGCCAGCAGCTTCGGGACAGGACGAAACAATGGCTACACCTTC. It is translated as CASSFGTGRNNGYTF.